The 26 T cell receptor beta chains presented below share a single source sample, sequenced in a study of technical replicates of blood from a handful of donors. Sequencing was performed with immunoSEQ multiplex PCR; in TCRdb, only in-frame clones are kept and a portion is missing. The repertoire has about 73,000 clones, 93% of them found once; the top ten carry approximately 0.24%. Material: T cells isolated from PBMCs. The source is a human donor in good health.

This rearrangement joins TRBV30 to TRBJ2-3, with 7 positions matching TRBD2. This CDR3 region has 16 residues. The V segment lost 0 bases and the J segment 0 bases; nucleotides outside the gene matches: 6. CDR1 and CDR2 (germline): GTSNPN, SVGIG (reference sequence). This CDR3 is CAWSVLGGVSTDTQYF. CDR3 DNA: TGTGCCTGGAGTGTATTGGGGGGGGTGAGCACAGATACGCAGTATTTT.

This chain links TRBV5-1 with TRBJ1-2; D is perhaps TRBD1 (6 bases). Germline loops: CDR1 SGHRS, CDR2 YFSETQ. V lost 4 bases and J lost 4, with 17 bases in between. The CDR3 is 15 residues long. In nucleotides, the CDR3 is TGCGCCAGCAGCGAAACAGGGTTGAGGACCTATGGCTACACCTTC. This codes for CASSETGLRTYGYTF. The whole variable domain, remainder taken from reference TRBV5-1 and TRBJ1-2, is KAGVTQTPRYLIKTRGQQVTLSCSPISGHRSVSWYQQTPGQGLQFLFEYFSETQRNKGNFPGRFSGRQFSNSRSEMNVSTLELGDSALYLCASSETGLRTYGYTFGSGTRLTVV.

The rearrangement joins TRBV5-4 to TRBJ1-2, with a tentative D call TRBD1 (5 bases). Between the trimmed V and J ends, which lost 0 bases and 6 bases, there was a span of 15 bases. The CDR3 is 15 amino acids. The germline V gene encodes CDR1 SGHNT and CDR2 YYREEE (reference sequence). CDR3 loop: CASSLVSRQGDGYTF. CDR3 DNA: TGTGCCAGCAGCTTGGTGTCTCGGCAGGGCGATGGCTACACCTTC.

The rearrangement joins TRBV4-1 to TRBJ2-3; tentatively, D is TRBD2 (5 bases). CDR1 is MGHRA and CDR2 is YSYEKL in the germline V gene. CDR3 length equals 16 residues. Trimming stripped 6 bases from V and 2 bases from J, with 18 bases between. The CDR3: CASRPGFLSHTDTQYF. DNA for the CDR3: TGCGCCAGCAGACCGGGGTTCCTTTCCCACACAGATACGCAGTATTTT.

The chain recombines TRBV28 with TRBJ2-2, with D uncertain. CDR3 length equals 13 residues. Trimming removed 6 bases from V and 5 bases from J, with 10 bases in between. In germline, CDR1 is MDHEN, CDR2 SYDVKM. The CDR3 DNA follows: TGTGCCAGCAGGGTAGAGTGGACCGGGGAGCTGTTTTTT. It specifies CASRVEWTGELFF.

The chain couples TRBV27 to TRBJ2-7, with unresolved D. V dropped 6 bases and J dropped 2 bases, with 14 bases sitting between them. The CDR3 runs 14 residues. Germline V gives CDR1 MNHEY, CDR2 SMNVEV (reference sequence). In DNA form, the CDR3 reads TGTGCCAGCAGCCTTCATGGGCCGACCTACGAGCAGTACTTC. This translates into CASSLHGPTYEQYF.

J is TRBJ2-5 and V is TRBV10-2, with 13 nucleotides matching TRBD2. Germline V gene sequence: CDR1 WSHSY, CDR2 SAAADI. This CDR3 contains 15 residues. V shed 2 bases, J shed 4 bases, and the junction held 1 base outside the gene matches. The CDR3 bases are TGCGCCAGCAGTGAGGGACTAGCGGGAGTAGAGACCCAGTACTTC. This sequence encodes CASSEGLAGVETQYF.

J is TRBJ2-7 and V is TRBV18, with a possible D match to TRBD1 (5 bases). The CDR3 totals 15 residues. The germline V gene encodes CDR1 KGHSH and CDR2 LQKENI. Trimming took off 1 base at V and 2 bases at J, with 12 bases between the two ends. Here the CDR3 reads CASSPQGRGTYEQYF. CDR3 coding DNA: TGTGCCAGCTCACCACAGGGGCGAGGTACCTACGAGCAGTACTTC.

V and J are TRBV6-1 and TRBJ2-1; a weak D match, TRBD1 (8 bases). The CDR3 has 14 amino acids. V was cut by 7 bases and J by 11 bases, with 21 bases left in between. Germline CDR1 and CDR2: MNHNS and SASEGT. CDR3 nucleotides: TGTGCCAGCACTAACGGACAGGGAGGGGGCCAGCAGTTCTTC. This gives the protein CASTNGQGGGQQFF.

This rearrangement joins TRBV30 to TRBJ2-3, with 8 bases lining up with TRBD2. Trimming cost V 7 bases and J 2 bases; bases outside gene matches: 8. Looked up from germline, CDR1 is GTSNPN and CDR2 is SVGIG (reference sequence). This CDR3 contains 14 residues. The CDR3 protein is CAYLLAAITDTQYF. In nucleotides, the CDR3 is TGTGCCTACCTACTAGCGGCCATCACAGATACGCAGTATTTT.

The V gene is TRBV28, the J gene TRBJ2-7; D is ambiguous. This CDR3 has 13 amino acids. Germline values: CDR1 MDHEN, CDR2 SYDVKM. V lost 4 bases to trimming and J lost 5 bases, with 12 bases between them. The CDR3 loop reads CASSSPRLHEQYF. Written as DNA, the CDR3 is TGTGCCAGCAGTTCCCCCAGGCTCCACGAGCAGTACTTC.

This clone was seen only once. The chain combines TRBV5-1 with TRBJ2-3; D remains unclear. Germline V lookup: CDR1 SGHRS, CDR2 YFSETQ. The CDR3 runs to 14 residues. The V gene lost 0 bases and the J gene lost 7 bases, with 12 bases spanning the gap. CDR3 sequence reads: CASSLVPAEHTQYF. The CDR3 nucleotides are TGCGCCAGCAGCTTGGTTCCGGCGGAGCATACGCAGTATTTT.

This chain links TRBV4-1 with TRBJ2-1; D is ambiguous. Germline V gene lookup returns CDR1 MGHRA and CDR2 YSYEKL. Trimming took off 0 bases at V and 7 bases at J, with 13 bases between the two ends. The CDR3 length is 15 residues. CDR3 bases: TGCGCCAGCAGCCAAGATTTGGGCAGGATGAATGAGCAGTTCTTC. Amino acids: CASSQDLGRMNEQFF.

This chain connects TRBV29-1 to TRBJ2-7, with TRBD2 as a possible D gene (6 bases). V gave up 7 bases and J gave up 7 bases, with 14 bases separating them. The CDR3 runs 11 residues. CDR1 and CDR2 from the germline V gene are SQVTM and ANQGSEA. CDR3 sequence: CSAGAPWEQYF. The CDR3 DNA follows: TGCAGCGCGGGAGCCCCATGGGAGCAGTACTTC.

There are a few counts of this clone. V and J are TRBV2 and TRBJ2-2; 9 nucleotides align to TRBD1. Per germline, CDR1 SNHLY and CDR2 FYNNEI. This CDR3 region has 15 residues. J gave up 7 bases and V 7 bases, and 10 bases lay outside the gene matches. The CDR3 region is CASIPTTGGIGELFF. The CDR3 DNA reads TGTGCCAGCATCCCAACGACAGGGGGGATCGGGGAGCTGTTTTTT.

CDR3 amino acids: CASSYVGGFQETQYF. CDR3 sequence (DNA): TGTGCCAGCAGTTACGTAGGGGGCTTTCAAGAGACCCAGTACTTC. The chain recombines TRBV6-6 with TRBJ2-5; TRBD1 matches 7 bases. CDR1 and CDR2 from the germline V gene are MNHNY and SVGAGI (reference sequence). V shed 2 bases and J 2 bases; nucleotides not matched to a gene: 5. The CDR3 is made up of 15 amino acids.

The gene calls are TRBV7-8 and TRBJ1-1; TRBD1 matches at 7 bases. This CDR3 spans 17 amino acids. Germline loops: CDR1 SGHVS, CDR2 FQNEAQ. With V trimmed by 1 base and J by 0 bases, 8 bases remained unmatched. The CDR3: CASSLVGQALLNTEAFF. As DNA, the CDR3 is TGTGCCAGCAGCTTAGTTGGACAGGCCCTCTTGAACACTGAAGCTTTCTTT.

The rearrangement uses TRBV2 and TRBJ2-7; TRBD2 might be the D (6 bases). Germline CDR1 is SNHLY and CDR2 is FYNNEI. This CDR3 comprises 12 residues. Trimming shortened V by 6 bases and J by 12 bases, and 18 bases separated the two germline ends. The DNA for the CDR3 is TGTGCCAGCAGCGTATCATCGGGGGACTGGTACTTC. Translated, it gives CASSVSSGDWYF. Together with reference TRBV2 and TRBJ2-7, the CDR3 gives the full variable domain: EPEVTQTPSHQVTQMGQEVILRCVPISNHLYFYWYRQILGQKVEFLVSFYNNEISEKSEIFDDQFSVERPDGSNFTLKIRSTKLEDSAMYFCASSVSSGDWYFGPGTRLTVT.

V and J are TRBV27 and TRBJ1-2, with D maybe TRBD1 (6 bases). This CDR3 is built from 15 residues. The germline V and J ends were trimmed by 2 bases and 5 bases, with 15 bases remaining between them. Per the germline V gene, CDR1 is MNHEY and CDR2 is SMNVEV (reference sequence). CDR3 sequence (DNA): TGTGCCAGCAGTTTAAGGGGGTCGCCGATATATGGCTACACCTTC. Protein: CASSLRGSPIYGYTF.

V usage is TRBV27 and J usage is TRBJ1-1; TRBD1 is a possible D gene (6 bases). V was trimmed by 6 bases and J by 2 bases, leaving 13 bases between them. The CDR3 sequence is 14 residues long. CDR1 is MNHEY and CDR2 is SMNVEV in the germline V gene (reference sequence). Here the CDR3 reads CASSVGQSNTEAFF. The CDR3 DNA sequence: TGTGCCAGCAGCGTCGGACAGAGCAACACTGAAGCTTTCTTT.

This sequence joins TRBV14 and TRBJ2-4; maybe TRBD2 (5 bases). V was trimmed by 1 base and J by 8 bases, leaving 9 bases between them. This CDR3 spans 13 amino acids. Germline assignment: CDR1 SGHDN and CDR2 FVKESK. The CDR3 nucleotides are TGTGCCAGCAGCCAAGGGACTTTTTACATTCAGTACTTC. Its translation: CASSQGTFYIQYF.

The V gene is TRBV29-1, the J gene TRBJ2-7, with 8 nucleotides matching TRBD2. This CDR3 comprises 15 residues. Germline-derived CDR1 and CDR2 are SQVTM and ANQGSEA. Germline trimming cut 7 bases from V and 3 bases from J; bases unmatched to any gene: 14. The CDR3 here is CSATLGLGTVYEQYF. CDR3 nucleotide sequence: TGCAGCGCAACCTTGGGACTAGGGACTGTCTACGAGCAGTACTTC.

J is TRBJ2-5 and V is TRBV5-1; 12 bases fit TRBD2. This CDR3 is built from 17 residues. Germline CDR1 is SGHRS and CDR2 is YFSETQ. V lost 0 bases, J lost 1 base, and 4 bases stayed unmatched. The CDR3, as DNA: TGCGCCAGCAGCTTGGGAGGGACTAGCGGGTTCCAAGAGACCCAGTACTTC. This codes for CASSLGGTSGFQETQYF.

The chain links TRBV28 to TRBJ2-1; weak D call: TRBD2 (6 bases). CDR3 length: 13 amino acids. The V gene lost 7 bases and the J gene lost 8 bases, with 15 bases spanning the gap. Germline values: CDR1 MDHEN, CDR2 SYDVKM. CDR3 protein: CASTRLVSHEQFF. The DNA for the CDR3 is TGTGCCAGCACTAGACTAGTTTCCCATGAGCAGTTCTTC.

The chain recombines TRBV5-6 with TRBJ1-1; a weak D match, TRBD1 (6 bases). The CDR3 is 14 amino acids. V lost 2 bases and J 1 base, leaving 9 bases between the germline ends. Germline V gene sequence: CDR1 SGHDT, CDR2 YYEEEE. CDR3 nucleotides: TGTGCCAGCAGCTTTATGGACAGGAACACTGAAGCTTTCTTT. Protein sequence: CASSFMDRNTEAFF.

The chain joins TRBV11-2 to TRBJ1-2; D unclear. Germline CDR1 and CDR2: SGHAT and FQNNGV. The CDR3 sequence is 16 residues long. With 1 base removed from V and 3 bases from J, the gap between germline ends came to 15 bases. The CDR3 nucleotides are TGTGCCAGCAGCTTAGTTCCCGGGGTCTGGGACTATGGCTACACCTTC. It specifies CASSLVPGVWDYGYTF.